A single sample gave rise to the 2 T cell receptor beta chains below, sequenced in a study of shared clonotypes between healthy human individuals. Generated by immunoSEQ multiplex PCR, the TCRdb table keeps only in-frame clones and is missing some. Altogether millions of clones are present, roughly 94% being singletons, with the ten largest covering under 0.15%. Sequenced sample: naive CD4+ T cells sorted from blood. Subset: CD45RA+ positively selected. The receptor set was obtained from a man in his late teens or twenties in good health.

CDR3 DNA: TGTGCCAGCAGTACCCAACAGGGCACAGATACGCAGTATTTT. It encodes CASSTQQGTDTQYF. The chain has TRBV28 and TRBJ2-3; D perhaps matches TRBD1 (5 bases). Germline V lookup: CDR1 MDHEN, CDR2 SYDVKM. CDR3 size: 14 residues. The V end was cut by 5 bases, the J end by 1 base, with 10 bases between.

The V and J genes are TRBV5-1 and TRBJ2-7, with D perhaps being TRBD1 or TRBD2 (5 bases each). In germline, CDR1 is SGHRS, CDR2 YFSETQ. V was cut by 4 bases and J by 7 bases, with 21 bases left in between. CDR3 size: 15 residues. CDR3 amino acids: CASSILGASYREQYF. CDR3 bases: TGCGCCAGCAGCATCCTTGGGGCTAGCTACCGGGAGCAGTACTTC.